The next 26 T cell receptor beta chains were all read from a single sample in a study of blood T cell repertoires in COVID-19. Clones were read by immunoSEQ multiplex PCR, and TCRdb kept only the in-frame ones, dropping some. The table includes some 370,000 clones, 70% to 90% detected once. The sample comprised peripheral blood. The receptors originated from a woman between 25 and 40 years old with COVID-19, enrolled during active disease.

This rearrangement joins TRBV28 to TRBJ1-5, with D tentatively TRBD1 (6 bases). The CDR3 runs to 13 residues. Trimming shortened V by 7 bases and J by 6 bases, and 13 bases separated the two germline ends. Germline loops: CDR1 MDHEN, CDR2 SYDVKM. CDR3 residues: CASMQGFVQPQHF. The DNA of the CDR3 is TGTGCCAGCATGCAGGGGTTTGTTCAGCCCCAGCATTTT.

This sequence joins TRBV7-3 and TRBJ2-1; TRBD2 matches 14 bases. The CDR3 length is 16 residues. J was trimmed by 5 bases and V by 3 bases; bases with no gene match: 3. From germline, CDR1 is SGHTA and CDR2 FQGTGA. The CDR3 spells CASSFRTSGRNNEQFF. As DNA, the CDR3 is TGTGCCAGCAGCTTCAGGACTAGCGGGAGGAACAATGAGCAGTTCTTC.

This sequence joins TRBV6-2 or TRBV6-3 and TRBJ2-3, with D perhaps TRBD2 (6 bases). This CDR3 spans 16 amino acids. Germline V gene sequence: CDR1 MNHEY, CDR2 SVGEGT. V lost 4 bases, J lost 2 bases, and 16 bases lay in between. The CDR3 bases are TGTGCCAGCAGTTCCCCCCAGCGGGCCCTCACAGATACGCAGTATTTT. Translating gives CASSSPQRALTDTQYF.

V is TRBV7-9 and J is TRBJ1-1; D gene uncertain. This CDR3 region has 17 residues. V lost 2 bases, J lost 0 bases, and 16 bases lay in between. CDR1 and CDR2 (germline): SEHNR, FQNEAQ (reference sequence). In DNA form, the CDR3 reads TGTGCCAGCAGCTTACCTTCTATTGTTTTCCTGAACACTGAAGCTTTCTTT. Protein product: CASSLPSIVFLNTEAFF.

The chain links TRBV6-2 or TRBV6-3 to TRBJ2-1, with TRBD2 identical over 13 bases. CDR3 length: 18 amino acids. Per germline, CDR1 MNHEY and CDR2 SVGEGT. Losses at the gene ends were 6 bases for V and 7 bases for J; bases not matched to a gene: 15. The CDR3 loop is CASRPTSGLAGERNEQFF. CDR3 sequence (DNA): TGTGCCAGCAGACCTACCTCTGGACTAGCGGGAGAGAGGAATGAGCAGTTCTTC.

The gene calls are TRBV27 and TRBJ2-1, with TRBD2 identical over 8 bases. V dropped 4 bases and J dropped 4; count of bases not matched to a gene: 12. CDR3 length: 17 amino acids. The germline CDR1 and CDR2 sequences are MNHEY and SMNVEV (reference sequence). The CDR3 protein is CASSSLAGAGVYNEQFF. The CDR3 DNA reads as TGTGCCAGCAGTTCCCTGGCTGGAGCGGGGGTATACAATGAGCAGTTCTTC.

V gene TRBV29-1 combines with J gene TRBJ2-4; possible D gene TRBD1, 6 bases. The CDR3 contains 13 residues. Trimming cost V 6 bases and J 6 bases, with 15 bases left between them. Germline V lookup: CDR1 SQVTM, CDR2 ANQGSEA. CDR3 in DNA: TGCAGCGTGTCCGGACAGCAGTTAAACATTCAGTACTTC. The encoded protein is CSVSGQQLNIQYF.

The chain recombines TRBV7-2 with TRBJ2-2; a weak D match, TRBD1 (6 bases). This CDR3 region has 17 residues. The germline V and J ends were trimmed by 4 bases and 0 bases, with 15 bases remaining between them. CDR1 is SGHTA, CDR2 FQGNSA, per germline. The CDR3 DNA sequence: TGTGCCAGCAGCTCCCCCCCAGGGGCCTCGAACACCGGGGAGCTGTTTTTT. Encoded protein: CASSSPPGASNTGELFF. Full variable domain (rest looked up from reference TRBV7-2 and TRBJ2-2): GAGVSQSPSNKVTEKGKDVELRCDPISGHTALYWYRQSLGQGLEFLIYFQGNSAPDKSGLPSDRFSAERTGGSVSTLTIQRTQQEDSAVYLCASSSPPGASNTGELFFGEGSRLTVL.

The gene calls are TRBV19 and TRBJ2-2; weak D call: TRBD2 (6 bases). V lost 11 bases to trimming and J lost 0 bases, with 13 bases between them. Germline V CDR1 and CDR2: LNHDA, SQIVND (reference sequence). This CDR3 region has 14 residues. This CDR3 is CAAEGVPNTGELFF. The CDR3, as DNA: TGTGCCGCGGAGGGAGTTCCGAACACCGGGGAGCTGTTTTTT.

The chain is built from TRBV2 and TRBJ2-4; 11 bases are shared with TRBD1. V lost 3 bases, J lost 3 bases, and 13 bases stayed unmatched. In germline, CDR1 is SNHLY, CDR2 FYNNEI. The CDR3 runs to 19 residues. CDR3 bases: TGTGCCAGCAGTGACCCGGACAGGGGGCGGACTATGGGCAAAAACATTCAGTACTTC. Residues: CASSDPDRGRTMGKNIQYF.

In regard to this clone: One junction end disagrees with the germline gene, perhaps due to a read error. The chain joins TRBV28 to TRBJ2-2; 9 bases map to TRBD1. The CDR3 is 17 residues long. Per germline, CDR1 MDHEN and CDR2 SYDVKM. CDR3 DNA: TGTGCCAGCAGTTTAAACTGGGGGACAGGGAACCCCGGGGAGCTGTTTTTT. Its protein product is CASSLNWGTGNPGELFF.

The V gene is TRBV7-2, the J gene TRBJ2-2; D remains unclear. The CDR3 has 12 residues. Germline CDR1 SGHTA, CDR2 FQGNSA. Trimming shortened V by 6 bases and J by 1 base, and 3 bases separated the two germline ends. In nucleotides, the CDR3 is TGTGCCAGCAGTCGGAACACCGGGGAGCTGTTTTTT. Amino acid sequence: CASSRNTGELFF.

V usage is TRBV27 and J usage is TRBJ1-1; a weak D match, TRBD1 (6 bases). V gave up 2 bases and J gave up 3 bases, with 13 bases separating them. CDR3 size: 15 residues. Germline CDR1 is MNHEY and CDR2 is SMNVEV (reference sequence). The CDR3 reads CASSLRAGVDTEAFF. DNA of the CDR3: TGTGCCAGCAGTTTAAGGGCAGGGGTGGACACTGAAGCTTTCTTT.

V and J are TRBV9 and TRBJ2-3; D not resolved. V was cut by 4 bases and J by 6 bases, with 9 bases left in between. The CDR3 runs to 12 residues. The germline CDR1 and CDR2 sequences are SGDLS and YYNGEE. The CDR3 loop is CASSSYLDTQYF. The CDR3, as DNA: TGTGCCAGCAGCTCCTACTTGGATACGCAGTATTTT. Full variable domain (missing parts from reference TRBV9 and TRBJ2-3): DSGVTQTPKHLITATGQRVTLRCSPRSGDLSVYWYQQSLDQGLQFLIQYYNGEERAKGNILERFSAQQFPDLHSELNLSSLELGDSALYFCASSSYLDTQYFGPGTRLTVL.

The chain carries TRBV6-2 or TRBV6-3 and TRBJ2-1, with D unclear. The CDR3 is made up of 12 amino acids. V lost 4 bases to trimming and J lost 3 bases, with 4 bases between them. Looked up from germline, CDR1 is MNHEY and CDR2 is SVGEGT. The CDR3 here is CASSFYYNEQFF. Here the CDR3 DNA reads TGTGCCAGCAGTTTTTACTACAATGAGCAGTTCTTC.

V is TRBV5-1 and J is TRBJ2-7; TRBD2 agrees at 9 bases. The CDR3 length is 15 residues. After removal of 0 bases from V and 5 bases from J, the junction contained 6 bases not matched to a gene. Per germline, CDR1 SGHRS and CDR2 YFSETQ. The CDR3 is CASSLALAGVNEQYF. CDR3 DNA: TGCGCCAGCAGCTTGGCTTTAGCGGGAGTTAACGAGCAGTACTTC.

CDR3 region: CSVVQGAGTEAFF. As DNA, the CDR3 is TGCAGCGTTGTACAGGGGGCGGGAACTGAAGCTTTCTTT. The chain couples TRBV29-1 to TRBJ1-1; 9 bases match TRBD1. CDR3 length: 13 residues. Germline CDR1 and CDR2: SQVTM and ANQGSEA. The ends lost 4 bases at V and 5 bases at J; junction bases unmatched: 5.

J is TRBJ2-3 and V is TRBV5-1; 10 bases are a match to TRBD2. The CDR3 runs 15 residues. The junction had 3 bases not matched to a gene; V was cut back by 4 bases and J by 1 base. Germline lookup yields CDR1 SGHRS and CDR2 YFSETQ. The DNA for the CDR3 is TGCGCCAGCAGCCCCGGGACTAGCGGCACAGATACGCAGTATTTT. As protein: CASSPGTSGTDTQYF.

The chain joins TRBV7-2 to TRBJ2-1, with D possibly matching TRBD2 (5 bases). CDR3 length: 17 residues. Germline V lookup: CDR1 SGHTA, CDR2 FQGNSA. V lost 0 bases and J 0 bases, leaving 12 bases between the germline ends. This CDR3 is CASSLAPLADSYNEQFF. CDR3 nucleotides: TGTGCCAGCAGCTTAGCCCCCCTAGCAGACTCCTACAATGAGCAGTTCTTC. Full variable domain (rest looked up from reference TRBV7-2 and TRBJ2-1): GAGVSQSPSNKVTEKGKDVELRCDPISGHTALYWYRQSLGQGLEFLIYFQGNSAPDKSGLPSDRFSAERTGGSVSTLTIQRTQQEDSAVYLCASSLAPLADSYNEQFFGPGTRLTVL.

The rearrangement joins TRBV2 to TRBJ2-1; 8 nucleotides match TRBD2. The CDR3 length is 15 residues. V dropped 4 bases and J dropped 8; count of bases not matched to a gene: 10. Germline CDR1 reads SNHLY; CDR2 reads FYNNEI. CDR3 in amino acids: CASSVIESGRHEQFF. In nucleotides, the CDR3 is TGTGCCAGCAGTGTTATAGAAAGCGGGAGACATGAGCAGTTCTTC.

In this sample, this clone turned up once. V is TRBV3-1 (or the pseudogene TRBV3-2) and J is TRBJ2-2; 12 positions match TRBD2. Germline values: CDR1 LGHDT, CDR2 YNNKEL (reference sequence). The trim removed 6 bases at V and 4 bases at J, leaving 6 bases unmatched. The CDR3 loop spans 16 amino acids. The CDR3, as DNA: TGTGCCAGCAGACAAACTAGCGGGAGGTTCACCGGGGAGCTGTTTTTT. Encoded protein: CASRQTSGRFTGELFF.

This chain uses TRBV7-8 with TRBJ2-3; 12 bases are shared with TRBD2. The ends lost 5 bases at V and 5 bases at J; junction bases unmatched: 5. The CDR3 loop spans 15 amino acids. The germline gives CDR1 SGHVS, CDR2 FQNEAQ. CDR3 DNA sequence: TGTGCCAGCAGCGATCGACTAGCGGGAGAAGATACGCAGTATTTT. This encodes CASSDRLAGEDTQYF.

The V call is TRBV27, the J call TRBJ1-2, with 9 bases identical to TRBD1. V lost 6 bases to trimming and J lost 7 bases; unmatched junction nucleotides: 3. The CDR3 loop spans 12 amino acids. Germline CDR1 reads MNHEY; CDR2 reads SMNVEV (reference sequence). The CDR3 loop reads CASSKTGGGYTF. In nucleotides, the CDR3 is TGTGCCAGCAGCAAGACAGGGGGTGGCTACACCTTC.

This CDR3 reads CASSYGAATNEKLFF. In nucleotides, the CDR3 is TGTGCCAGCAGTTACGGGGCAGCAACTAATGAAAAACTGTTTTTT. This chain links TRBV6-5 with TRBJ1-4; a weak D match, TRBD1 (5 bases). With 2 bases removed from V and 0 bases from J, the gap between germline ends came to 7 bases. Germline CDR1 reads MNHEY; CDR2 reads SVGAGI. This CDR3 contains 15 residues.

The DNA for the CDR3 is TGTGCTAGTGGTTTGGTAGGCAGGGGGGTAACCAATGAGCAGTTCTTC. This codes for CASGLVGRGVTNEQFF. The V and J genes are TRBV12-5 and TRBJ2-1, with a weak D call TRBD1 (7 bases). CDR1 is LGHNT, CDR2 FRNRAP, per germline. CDR3 length: 16 residues. The V gene lost 0 bases and the J gene lost 6 bases, with 15 bases spanning the gap.

The chain is built from TRBV6-2 or TRBV6-3 and TRBJ2-5; possibly TRBD2 for D (5 bases). Germline assignment: CDR1 MNHEY and CDR2 SVGEGT. This CDR3 contains 16 residues. The germline V and J ends were trimmed by 0 bases and 2 bases, with 13 bases remaining between them. The CDR3 sequence is CASSYSGISRQETQYF. In nucleotides, the CDR3 is TGTGCCAGCAGTTACTCCGGGATTTCTCGTCAAGAGACCCAGTACTTC.